The clone carrying this T cell receptor beta chain came up a few times. Its antigen is undetermined. The CDR3 extends over 15 amino acids. The V and J ends lost 4 bases and 7 bases, in that order; junction bases with no gene match: 10. Per germline, CDR1 SGDLS and CDR2 YYNGEE. The data originate from a study of T cells in localized non-small cell lung cancer. Study results and limitations: Exceeding tumor, uninvolved adjacent lung had the highest T cell clonality. Blood T cell density predicted longer survival; adjacent-lung clonality, shorter. Sequence data derive from only one tumor region, so heterogeneity remains possible. Across samples, adjacent lung featured a median roughly 62 of the top 100 tumor clones.

Produced via immunoSEQ multiplex PCR; TCRdb's table is partial and in-frame only. Among about 3,000 clones listed, 29% were seen once. The sequences come from lung tumor tissue, collected before any cancer treatment. This clonotype was obtained from a woman between 35 and 75 years old with stage III lung adenocarcinoma. The V gene is TRBV9, the J gene TRBJ1-1, with 10 bases matching TRBD1. The CDR3 reads CASSQQGQGWSEAFF. The CDR3 DNA reads as TGTGCCAGCAGCCAACAGGGACAGGGGTGGAGTGAAGCTTTCTTT.